Listed here are 10 T cell receptor beta chains from one sample, sequenced in a study of PD-L1 blockade in urothelial cancer. Repertoires were generated with immunoSEQ multiplex PCR, while TCRdb's copy carries only in-frame clones and drops some. The sample comprises around 130,000 clones, about four fifths of which are singletons, and roughly 2.9% rests with the top ten. Documented time point: pretreatment peripheral blood. The source material was PBMCs, sampled around atezolizumab (anti-PD-L1) treatment. The receptors were gathered from a man in his fifties or sixties with urothelial cancer.

The chain recombines TRBV5-1 with TRBJ2-5; maybe TRBD2 (5 bases). V was clipped by 0 bases and J by 4 bases, with 16 bases between them. The CDR3 runs to 16 residues. Germline V lookup: CDR1 SGHRS, CDR2 YFSETQ. The CDR3 reads CASSLVTPSLPETQYF. CDR3 nucleotide sequence: TGCGCCAGCAGCTTGGTTACGCCTAGCCTCCCAGAGACCCAGTACTTC.

About this clone: Sequence at one end of the junction differs from germline and may be a read error. The rearrangement links TRBV9 to TRBJ2-3; 8 nucleotides match TRBD2. CDR1 and CDR2 (germline): SGDLS, YYNGEE. This CDR3 spans 14 amino acids. CDR3 nucleotides: TGTGCCAGTAGCGGGAAGACTAGCACAGATACGCAGTATTTT. As protein: CASSGKTSTDTQYF.

This chain joins TRBV6-1 and TRBJ2-5; the D gene is possibly TRBD2 (5 bases). CDR3 length equals 12 residues. V lost 8 bases and J 3 bases, leaving 10 bases between the germline ends. Germline V gives CDR1 MNHNS, CDR2 SASEGT. The CDR3 coding sequence is TGTGCCAGCCGCGGGCCAGAAGAGACCCAGTACTTC. This codes for CASRGPEETQYF.

This sequence joins TRBV30 and TRBJ1-3; unclear D gene. Deletions cut 0 bases from V and 8 bases from J, with 23 bases between. The CDR3 sequence is 17 residues long. Germline CDR1 is GTSNPN and CDR2 is SVGIG (reference sequence). Here the CDR3 reads CAWSVINSLSRGDTIYF. The CDR3 DNA is TGTGCCTGGAGTGTAATCAACTCATTATCAAGAGGAGACACCATATATTTT.

The chain joins TRBV27 to TRBJ1-3; 7 bases fit TRBD1. Germline CDR1 reads MNHEY; CDR2 reads SMNVEV (reference sequence). This CDR3 has 14 residues. The trim removed 6 bases at V and 4 bases at J, leaving 6 bases unmatched. This chain's CDR3 is CASRSQGTGNTIYF. DNA of the CDR3: TGTGCCAGCAGGTCACAGGGGACGGGAAACACCATATATTTT.

CDR3 residues: CASSAQTGGGYGYTF. The CDR3 DNA reads as TGTGCCAGCAGCGCACAAACAGGGGGCGGCTATGGCTACACCTTC. The V gene is TRBV5-5, the J gene TRBJ1-2; 9 positions agree with TRBD1. Trimming took 4 bases from V and 4 from J; bases not matched to a gene: 8. Germline V lookup: CDR1 SGHKS, CDR2 YYEKEE (reference sequence). The length of the CDR3 is 15 residues.

The V gene is TRBV7-2, the J gene TRBJ2-3; D is possibly TRBD2 (6 bases). This CDR3 is 13 amino acids long. The V end lost 5 bases, the J end lost 4 bases, and 10 bases lay between the germline ends. Germline V CDR1 and CDR2: SGHTA, FQGNSA. In DNA form, the CDR3 reads TGTGCCAGCAGCCGGGACTTGGCAGATACGCAGTATTTT. Translating it yields CASSRDLADTQYF. Full variable domain (missing parts from reference TRBV7-2 and TRBJ2-3): GAGVSQSPSNKVTEKGKDVELRCDPISGHTALYWYRQSLGQGLEFLIYFQGNSAPDKSGLPSDRFSAERTGGSVSTLTIQRTQQEDSAVYLCASSRDLADTQYFGPGTRLTVL.

This chain's CDR3 is CASSAPGTDYTFSPLHF. The CDR3 region has the DNA TGTGCCAGCAGTGCTCCCGGGACAGATTATACTTTTTCACCCCTCCACTTT. This chain uses TRBV28 with TRBJ1-6, with 7 bases lining up with TRBD1. CDR3 size: 17 residues. V was clipped by 5 bases and J by 9 bases; unmatched bases: 16. Germline CDR1 MDHEN, CDR2 SYDVKM.

The V and J genes are TRBV5-1 and TRBJ2-7, with 9 bases aligning to TRBD2. The germline CDR1 and CDR2 sequences are SGHRS and YFSETQ. V lost 1 base and J lost 6; bases outside the gene matches: 8. The CDR3 runs 15 residues. In DNA, the CDR3 is TGCGCCAGCAGCTTGAAGCGGGGGGCGCTTAGCGAGCAGTACTTC. Amino acids: CASSLKRGALSEQYF.

This chain joins TRBV19 and TRBJ2-7, with 12 bases that match TRBD1. The J segment lost 7 bases and the V segment lost 4 bases, leaving 11 bases of the junction unmatched. Germline CDR1 is LNHDA and CDR2 is SQIVND (reference sequence). CDR3 length: 16 residues. The CDR3 DNA is TGTGCCAGTAGTACTAGTCGGGACAGGGGGCGTTGGGAGCAGTACTTC. Translating it yields CASSTSRDRGRWEQYF.